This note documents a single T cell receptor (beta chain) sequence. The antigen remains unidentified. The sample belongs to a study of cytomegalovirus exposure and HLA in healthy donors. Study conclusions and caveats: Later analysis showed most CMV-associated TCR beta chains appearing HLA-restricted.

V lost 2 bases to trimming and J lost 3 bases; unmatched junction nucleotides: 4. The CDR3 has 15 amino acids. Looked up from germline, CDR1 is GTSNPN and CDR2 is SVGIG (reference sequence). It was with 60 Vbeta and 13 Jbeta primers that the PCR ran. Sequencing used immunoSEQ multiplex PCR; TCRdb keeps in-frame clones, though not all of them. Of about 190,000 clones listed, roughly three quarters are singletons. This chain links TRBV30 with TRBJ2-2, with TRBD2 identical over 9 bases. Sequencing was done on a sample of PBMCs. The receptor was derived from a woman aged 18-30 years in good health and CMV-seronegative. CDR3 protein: CAWSFSGRDTGELFF. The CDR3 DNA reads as TGTGCCTGGAGTTTTAGCGGGAGAGACACCGGGGAGCTGTTTTTT.